Listed below are T cell receptor beta chains from one sample, sequenced in a study of cytomegalovirus exposure and HLA in healthy donors. Profiled with immunoSEQ multiplex PCR; TCRdb holds only in-frame clones, not every one. Of more than 140,000 clones listed, about 80% are singletons. Sequencing was performed on PBMCs. These receptors came from a man in his thirties or forties in good health and CMV-seropositive. CDR3s include the opening cysteine and the closing phenylalanine or tryptophan. A D gene is named only where the DNA matches it firmly. A clone size is listed for some rows: how often the clone was seen (once, few, many), or a class if it is expanded.

V gene	J gene	CDR3 length	D gene	clone size	CDR3 DNA	CDR3 protein
TRBV4-1	TRBJ2-1	17	TRBD1	few	TGCGCCAGCAGCCAAGATGTGGGGACAGGGACCTACAATGAGCAGTTCTTC	CASSQDVGTGTYNEQFF
TRBV4-3	TRBJ2-5	16	TRBD2	few	TGCGCCAGCAGCCATGCCCGGGGGGGGCTCGGCGAGACCCAGTACTTC	CASSHARGGLGETQYF
TRBV9	TRBJ2-3	17	NA	NA	TGTGCCAGCAGCCCCCAGGGCGTAGGGGTAATGGGTGATACGCAGTATTTT	CASSPQGVGVMGDTQYF
TRBV18	TRBJ2-3	13	NA	NA	TGTGCCAGCTCACTCCTTGGCTCAGATACGCAGTATTTT	CASSLLGSDTQYF
TRBV6-1	TRBJ1-1	14	NA	NA	TGTGCCAGCAGTGAAAGGGGGGGAGGCACTGAAGCTTTCTTT	CASSERGGGTEAFF
TRBV29-1	TRBJ2-5	12	TRBD2	few	TGCAGCGGAGTAGCGGGGGGGGAGACCCAGTACTTC	CSGVAGGETQYF
TRBV27	TRBJ2-7	12	NA	NA	TGTGCCAGCAGTTCATACGGGGGCGAGCAGTACTTC	CASSSYGGEQYF
TRBV15	TRBJ2-7	14	TRBD1	NA	TGTGCCACCAGCAGAGGGAGGACAGGGGCCGAGCAGTACTTC	CATSRGRTGAEQYF
TRBV5-4	TRBJ2-3	15	NA	NA	TGTGCCAGCAGGCCTAGGAACCCAGGGGCAGATACGCAGTATTTT	CASRPRNPGADTQYF
TRBV11-2	TRBJ1-3	16	NA	NA	TGTGCCAGCAGCTCGCACAGGGCGAGCTCTGGAAACACCATATATTTT	CASSSHRASSGNTIYF
TRBV5-6	TRBJ1-6	15	NA	NA	TGTGCCAGCAGCTTTGGAGGACAGAATTATTCACCCCTCCACTTT	CASSFGGQNYSPLHF
TRBV5-3	TRBJ1-4	16	NA	NA	TGTGCCAGAAGCTTGGCCAGCCGGGATGGGAATGAAAAACTGTTTTTT	CARSLASRDGNEKLFF
TRBV28	TRBJ1-3	15	NA	NA	TGTGCCAGCAGTTTATCAGTACGGGAGGGAAACACCATATATTTT	CASSLSVREGNTIYF
TRBV19	TRBJ1-5	16	NA	NA	TGTGCCAGTAGTATAGAGGGGGGATATAGCAATCAGCCCCAGCATTTT	CASSIEGGYSNQPQHF
TRBV6-4	TRBJ2-1	15	NA	NA	TGTGCCAGCAGTGACTCTAGCGAAGGTGGCAATGAGCAGTTCTTC	CASSDSSEGGNEQFF
TRBV11-1	TRBJ2-2	15	NA	NA	TGTGCCAGCAGCTTAGGACAAGACAGTTCCGGGGAGCTGTTTTTT	CASSLGQDSSGELFF
TRBV29-1	TRBJ1-2	13	NA	NA	TGCAGCGTTGAAGTTCCGGGGGGAAATGGCTACACCTTC	CSVEVPGGNGYTF
TRBV20-1	TRBJ2-7	11	TRBD2	NA	TGCAGTGCTGGGGAGGGTTACGAGCAGTACTTC	CSAGEGYEQYF
TRBV4-1	TRBJ2-3	20	TRBD2	NA	TGCGCCAGCAGCCACCGCGAGGGACTAGCGGGAGGGTGGGGCCCAGATACGCAGTATTTT	CASSHREGLAGGWGPDTQYF
TRBV5-1	TRBJ1-3	16	NA	NA	TGCGCCAGCAGCTTCTTGACTCCTTCCTCTGGAAACACCATATATTTT	CASSFLTPSSGNTIYF
TRBV30	TRBJ2-1	18	TRBD1	NA	TGTGCCTGGAGTTTGGGACAGGGATGGGGGTCGGTGATCGGTGAGCAGTTCTTC	CAWSLGQGWGSVIGEQFF
TRBV5-4	TRBJ2-7	13	TRBD1	NA	TGTGCCAGCAGCCTGGGACAGTCCTACGAGCAGTACTTC	CASSLGQSYEQYF
TRBV12-5	TRBJ1-5	15	TRBD1	NA	TGTGCTAGTGGGCCCGGGACAGGGGGCAATCAGCCCCAGCATTTT	CASGPGTGGNQPQHF
TRBV6-4	TRBJ1-1	14	NA	NA	TGTGCCAGCAGGTCGTGGGGGGGGGTCACTGAAGCTTTCTTT	CASRSWGGVTEAFF
TRBV29-1	TRBJ1-2	14	NA	NA	TGCAGCGTTGAAGGGGGTATGCGGGGTTATGGCTACACCTTC	CSVEGGMRGYGYTF
TRBV29-1	TRBJ2-2	14	NA	NA	TGCAGCGCCAGAGGGTCAGGGGACACCGGGGAGCTGTTTTTT	CSARGSGDTGELFF
TRBV27	TRBJ1-3	17	NA	NA	TGTGCCAGCAGTTCCTTAACCAGGGGCTCTTCTGGAAACACCATATATTTT	CASSSLTRGSSGNTIYF
TRBV9	TRBJ1-3	13	NA	NA	TGTGCCAGCAGCGTTACAGAGCTGAACACCATATATTTT	CASSVTELNTIYF
TRBV18	TRBJ2-5	13	NA	NA	TGTGCCAGCTCACCGGAGAATTTTGAGACCCAGTACTTC	CASSPENFETQYF
TRBV7-9	TRBJ2-5	15	TRBD2	once	TGTGCCAGCAGCCCCAGCCGGGGGGGGATGGAGACCCAGTACTTC	CASSPSRGGMETQYF
TRBV5-1	TRBJ2-3	14	NA	NA	TGCGCCAGCAGCCTAAGCCGACAACTAGATACGCAGTATTTT	CASSLSRQLDTQYF
TRBV2	TRBJ2-3	14	NA	NA	TGTGCCAGCAGTGAAGACCGAGTTACAGATACGCAGTATTTT	CASSEDRVTDTQYF
TRBV11-2	TRBJ2-1	13	NA	NA	TGTGCCAGCACGGGGGTTTCCTACAATGAGCAGTTCTTC	CASTGVSYNEQFF
TRBV30	TRBJ1-2	15	NA	NA	TGTGCCTGGAGTGTCGTTGGGGGCTGGGTCTATGGCTACACCTTC	CAWSVVGGWVYGYTF
TRBV4-1	TRBJ2-3	15	TRBD2	NA	TGCGCCAGCAGCCAAGCGGGACTACCTCCCGATACGCAGTATTTT	CASSQAGLPPDTQYF
TRBV5-4	TRBJ2-7	15	NA	NA	TGTGCCAGCAGCTTGGCTGCAGGGATCGACTACGAGCAGTACTTC	CASSLAAGIDYEQYF
TRBV6-1	TRBJ2-7	15	NA	NA	TGTGCCAGCAGTGAAGGGTCGGCAGGGCCCTACGAGCAGTACTTC	CASSEGSAGPYEQYF
TRBV6-1	TRBJ2-7	15	NA	NA	TGTGCCAGCAGTGCCACAGGTTCGCTTTCCTACGAGCAGTACTTC	CASSATGSLSYEQYF
TRBV4-1	TRBJ2-2	16	TRBD1	once	TGCGCCAGCAGCCCTCTAGGGACAGCCGTAACCGGGGAGCTGTTTTTT	CASSPLGTAVTGELFF
TRBV6-5	TRBJ2-7	14	TRBD1	NA	TGTGCCAGCAGTTACTCAGGACAGGGGCACGAGCAGTACTTC	CASSYSGQGHEQYF
TRBV21-1	TRBJ1-5	18	NA	NA	TGTGCCAGCAGCAAAGCGCAGGGGACAGGGGGTCGAGATCAGCCCCAGCATTTT	CASSKAQGTGGRDQPQHF
TRBV19	TRBJ2-1	14	TRBD2	NA	TGTGCCAGTAGTTTAGAACTAGCGGGGAATGAGCAGTTCTTC	CASSLELAGNEQFF
TRBV30	TRBJ2-5	15	TRBD1	NA	TGTGCCTGGAGTTATGACAGGGGGCGAAGAGAGACCCAGTACTTC	CAWSYDRGRRETQYF
TRBV9	TRBJ2-7	13	NA	NA	TGTGCCAGCAGCCTGGGCACAGGACGCGAGCAGTACTTC	CASSLGTGREQYF
TRBV6-1	TRBJ2-5	16	TRBD2	NA	TGTGCCAGCAGTGAAGTTTTTAGCGGGGGGGCCAAGACCCAGTACTTC	CASSEVFSGGAKTQYF
TRBV29-1	TRBJ2-4	12	TRBD2	NA	TGCAGCGTTGCTAGCGGGACTGACATTCAGTACTTC	CSVASGTDIQYF
TRBV5-6	TRBJ2-7	14	TRBD1	NA	TGTGCCAGCAGCACGACAGGGGACAGCTACGAGCAGTACTTC	CASSTTGDSYEQYF
TRBV7-2	TRBJ1-2	14	NA	NA	TGTGCCAGCAGCCTGCGGGCAGAGAACTATGGCTACACCTTC	CASSLRAENYGYTF
TRBV14	TRBJ2-1	13	NA	NA	TGTGCCAGCAGCCCCGGGGTGTACAATGAGCAGTTCTTC	CASSPGVYNEQFF
TRBV27	TRBJ1-5	13	NA	few	TGTGCCAGCAGTTTGAGCAGGTACCAGCCCCAGCATTTT	CASSLSRYQPQHF
TRBV5-1	TRBJ2-3	17	NA	NA	TGCGCCAGCAGCCGCCTGGAGAGCGGCCCTAGCACAGATACGCAGTATTTT	CASSRLESGPSTDTQYF
TRBV10-3	TRBJ2-7	20	NA	NA	TGTGCCATCAGTGGAGTCGGGGGCACGGAACAGGGGCGTCTTCAGTCCGAGCAGTACTTC	CAISGVGGTEQGRLQSEQYF